The table lists the clone carrying this TCR beta chain with a few counts. Its specificity is unknown. TCRdb's table, derived via immunoSEQ multiplex PCR, lists solely in-frame clones and lacks some. Among some 120,000 clones, about 86% were seen once, and the ten largest hold less than 15%. The data were obtained in a study of T cell responses to AZD1222 COVID-19 vaccine. Broader study findings: White British donors predominated, females outnumbered males, and clonal diversity was possibly underestimated.

Germline-derived CDR1 and CDR2 are GTSNPN and SVGIG (reference sequence). The CDR3 contains 13 residues. The V and J ends lost 5 bases and 1 base respectively, with 9 bases between them. The material was peripheral blood, obtained on day 0 of AZD1222 vaccination. V is TRBV30 and J is TRBJ1-5; the D gene is possibly TRBD1 (5 bases). The sequence derives from an adult in good health. As DNA, the CDR3 is TGTGCCTGGGCCCGGGACAGCAATCAGCCCCAGCATTTT. This codes for CAWARDSNQPQHF.